This record looks at one TCR beta chain sequence and its context. It was RNA transcripts that yielded the amplified TCR beta CDR3 regions. Carried out on the TCR CDR3, a first-round RT-PCR used the HTBI primer set. TCRdb itself ran the multiplex PCR reads through MiXCR, one entry per CDR3 protein. This table holds about 420,000 distinct CDR3 sequences, 15% to 18% found once. The germline V gene has CDR1 SQVTM and CDR2 ANQGSEA. CDR3 length equals 14 residues. V was cut by 1 base and J by 0 bases, with 10 bases left in between. With a duration under 2 months, the hyperthyroidism was newly diagnosed in patients aged 18 to 65. The data were obtained in a study of T cells in Graves' hyperthyroidism and ophthalmopathy.

The clonotype originates from a woman between 18 and 29 years old with Graves' hyperthyroidism. The sequenced sample was blood. This chain joins TRBV29-1 and TRBJ2-7, with no clear D. The CDR3 here is CSVEASPHSYEQYF. Here the CDR3 DNA reads TGCAGCGTTGAAGCGTCCCCTCACTCCTACGAGCAGTACTTC.